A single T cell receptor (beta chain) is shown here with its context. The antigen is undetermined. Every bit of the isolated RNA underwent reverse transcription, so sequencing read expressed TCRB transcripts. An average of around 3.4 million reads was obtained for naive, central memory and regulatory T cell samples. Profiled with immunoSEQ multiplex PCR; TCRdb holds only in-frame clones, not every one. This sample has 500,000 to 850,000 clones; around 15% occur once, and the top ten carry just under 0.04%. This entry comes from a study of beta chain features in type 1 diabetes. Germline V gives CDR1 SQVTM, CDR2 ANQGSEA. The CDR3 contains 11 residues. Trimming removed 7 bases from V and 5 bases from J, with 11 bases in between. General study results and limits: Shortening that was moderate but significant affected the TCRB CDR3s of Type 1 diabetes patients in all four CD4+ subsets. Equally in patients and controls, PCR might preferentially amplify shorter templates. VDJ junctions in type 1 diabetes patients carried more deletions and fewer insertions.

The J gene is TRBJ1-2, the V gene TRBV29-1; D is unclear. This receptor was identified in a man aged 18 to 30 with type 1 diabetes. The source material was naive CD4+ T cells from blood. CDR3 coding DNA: TGCAGCGGACTAGGAAAATATGGCTACACCTTC. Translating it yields CSGLGKYGYTF.